Below, 5 T cell receptor beta chains from the same sample are listed, as sequenced in a study of cytomegalovirus exposure and HLA in healthy donors (TCRdb year 2017). The receptor library was made with the immunoSEQ multiplex PCR assay. The multiplex PCR relied on a mix of 60 forward primers for TCR Vbeta segments and 13 reverse primers for TCR Jbeta segments. Held by TCRdb, this immuneACCESS table contains in-frame sequences only and omits some clones. Under half of the omission traces to an unresolved V gene where checked; the cause of the rest is unknown. Counted in this sample were 250,000 to 350,000 clones; approximately 90% of them appeared once. The ten biggest clones cover approximately 4.3% of the sample. The specimen sequenced was PBMCs. The source of these receptors is a man aged 40-50 years in good health and CMV-seropositive.

This chain connects TRBV6-5 to TRBJ2-3; no clear D. The CDR3 extends over 13 amino acids. V was pared by 8 bases and J by 0 bases, with 9 bases between. Germline V lookup: CDR1 MNHEY, CDR2 SVGAGI. CDR3 sequence: CASAVSSTDTQYF. CDR3 nucleotide sequence: TGTGCCAGCGCGGTTAGTAGCACAGATACGCAGTATTTT.

The chain recombines TRBV19 with TRBJ2-3; 11 bases agree with TRBD1. The V segment lost 2 bases and the J segment 1 base; nucleotides outside the gene matches: 5. The CDR3 loop spans 17 amino acids. In germline, CDR1 is LNHDA, CDR2 SQIVND (reference sequence). As DNA, the CDR3 is TGTGCCAGTAGTATACCCGGGACAGGGGGACGCACAGATACGCAGTATTTT. As protein: CASSIPGTGGRTDTQYF.

This clone was seen only once. This chain uses TRBV13 with TRBJ2-1, with TRBD1 identical over 8 bases. There are 15 residues in the CDR3. Germline values: CDR1 PRHDT, CDR2 FYEKMQ (reference sequence). With V trimmed by 1 base and J by 6 bases, 5 bases remained unmatched. CDR3 region: CASSLVMDRVNEQFF. CDR3 sequence (DNA): TGTGCCAGCAGCTTAGTTATGGACAGGGTCAATGAGCAGTTCTTC.

This clone has only a few counts. The CDR3 DNA reads as TGTGCCAGCAGCCAAGCAGAATATAGCAATCAGCCCCAGCATTTT. Protein sequence: CASSQAEYSNQPQHF. The V call is TRBV4-2, the J call TRBJ1-5, with unresolved D. Germline V gene sequence: CDR1 LGHNA, CDR2 YNFKEQ. The V end lost 1 base, the J end lost 0 bases, and 7 bases lay between the germline ends. The CDR3 extends over 15 amino acids.

This chain uses TRBV27 with TRBJ2-1; D is possibly TRBD1 (8 bases). CDR3 length: 16 amino acids. Germline V gene data show CDR1 as MNHEY and CDR2 as SMNVEV (reference sequence). Trimming removed 6 bases from V and 2 bases from J, with 17 bases in between. The DNA for the CDR3 is TGTGCCAGCAGAAGGACAGGGACTATTACCTACAATGAGCAGTTCTTC. Translation: CASRRTGTITYNEQFF.